The 28 T cell receptor gamma chains below were found in one sample sequenced in a study of Vδ1+ human thymocytes. What these receptors recognize is not known. The template was reverse-transcribed extracted RNA. Multiplex PCR used pooled V-gene forward primers and a constant-region reverse primer to amplify CDR3s. TCRdb re-processed the multiplex PCR reads via CATT. The sample contains several thousand gamma-chain clones, roughly three fifths of which appear only once. Notes on the study in general: Thymic TRG and TRD repertoires appeared highly polyclonal, with Gaussian CDR3 length distributions.

Material: Vdelta1+ gamma-delta thymocytes from the thymus. Subset meaning: FACS-sorted CD3+ TCRalphabeta- TCRVdelta1+ TCRVdelta2- thymocytes. The receptors here all came from a girl in the first two years of life who had congenital heart surgery.

The chain links TRGV5P to TRGJ1 or TRGJ2. TCRdb offers no J gene call, so here the DNA was matched to germline to obtain one. TRGV5P is termed a pseudogene. This CDR3 has 13 amino acids. Here the CDR3 DNA reads TGTGCCACCTGGGGCGACTTGGGTTATAAGAAACTCTTT. It yields the protein CATWGDLGYKKLF.

This chain links TRGV4 with TRGJ1 or TRGJ2. Since TCRdb gives no J gene, matching the DNA to germline was used here to assign it. V trimming: 9 bases; J trimming: 0 bases; junction bases outside the gene matches: 2. Germline-derived CDR1 and CDR2 are EGSTGY and YDSYTSSV. The CDR3 totals 11 residues. In DNA, the CDR3 is TGTGCCACCGCGAATTATTATAAGAAACTCTTT. It encodes CATANYYKKLF.

The chain links TRGV3 to TRGJ1 or TRGJ2. Germline matching of the DNA provided the J gene here, since TCRdb leaves it blank. V lost 6 bases and J lost 9; bases outside the gene matches: 8. The CDR3 loop spans 11 amino acids. Germline CDR1 is VTNTFY and CDR2 is YDVSTARD (reference sequence). CDR3 coding DNA: TGTGCCACCTGGCGTCTTGGTAAGAAACTCTTT. It specifies CATWRLGKKLF.

There are a few counts of this clone. This chain connects TRGV9 to TRGJ1 or TRGJ2. The J gene comes from matching the DNA to germline here; TCRdb lacks it. The CDR3 sequence is 13 residues long. From germline, CDR1 is GITISATS and CDR2 ISYDGTV (reference sequence). With 3 bases clipped from V and 2 bases from J, the junction kept 4 bases outside the gene matches. CDR3 protein: CALWEHDYYKKLF. Written as DNA, the CDR3 is TGTGCCTTGTGGGAGCACGATTATTATAAGAAACTCTTT.

The chain has TRGV2 and TRGJP1. No J segment appears in TCRdb, so it was assigned here by matching the sequence to germline. The CDR3 is made up of 16 amino acids. V gave up 4 bases and J gave up 2 bases; unmatched junction bases: 10. Germline CDR1 is EGSNGY and CDR2 is YDSYNSKV. CDR3 bases: TGTGCCACCTGGGATAGCGGGGGCACCACTGGTTGGTTCAAGATATTT. Amino acid sequence: CATWDSGGTTGWFKIF.

This clone was seen more than once but under ten times. Different DNA sequences within this sample yield the same CDR3. This chain links TRGV2 with TRGJ1 or TRGJ2. The J gene was missing in TCRdb and was found by matching the end of the DNA to germline. Unmatched junction bases numbered 6, after V lost 0 bases and J lost 7 bases. The CDR3 spans 13 residues. The germline V gene encodes CDR1 EGSNGY and CDR2 YDSYNSKV. As DNA, the CDR3 is TGTGCCACCTGGGACGGGCGGGGGTATAAGAAACTCTTT. Amino acids: CATWDGRGYKKLF.

The chain combines TRGV4 with TRGJ1 or TRGJ2. TCRdb is silent on the J gene; assignment here came from matching the DNA to germline. V shed 0 bases, J shed 7 bases, and the junction held 15 bases outside the gene matches. The CDR3 spans 16 residues. Germline V CDR1 and CDR2: EGSTGY, YDSYTSSV. CDR3 nucleotide sequence: TGTGCCACCTGGGATGGGCCAAGGGGACGCCGGTATAAGAAACTCTTT. The encoded protein is CATWDGPRGRRYKKLF.

No J gene was named, though the V gene is TRGV2. The CDR3 runs to 13 residues. CDR1 and CDR2 (germline): EGSNGY, YDSYNSKV. The CDR3 nucleotides are TGTGCCACCTGGGACGGCCTTTATTATAACATACTCTTT. Protein sequence: CATWDGLYYNILF.

This clone was seen a few times. This chain uses TRGV3 with TRGJP2. The CDR3 contains 14 residues. V was pared by 3 bases and J by 3 bases, with 4 bases of the junction left unmatched. CDR1 is VTNTFY, CDR2 YDVSTARD, per germline (reference sequence). The DNA for the CDR3 is TGTGCCACCTGGGACTTCGGTAGTGATTGGATCAAGACGTTT. Translated, it gives CATWDFGSDWIKTF.

The chain carries TRGV4 and TRGJ1 or TRGJ2. Since TCRdb gives no J gene, matching the DNA to germline was used here to assign it. V was clipped by 6 bases and J by 10 bases; unmatched bases: 12. The CDR3 extends over 12 amino acids. Germline V gene data show CDR1 as EGSTGY and CDR2 as YDSYTSSV. The CDR3 sequence: CATWSKRVKKLF. The CDR3 DNA reads TGTGCCACCTGGTCTAAAAGGGTCAAGAAACTCTTT.

The chain links TRGV3 to TRGJ1 or TRGJ2. TCRdb lists no J gene, so it was determined here by aligning the DNA to germline. Germline trimming cut 0 bases from V and 5 bases from J; bases unmatched to any gene: 7. This CDR3 has 14 amino acids. From germline, CDR1 is VTNTFY and CDR2 YDVSTARD (reference sequence). The DNA for the CDR3 is TGTGCCACCTGGGACAGGCGGACCCATTATAAGAAACTCTTT. It translates to CATWDRRTHYKKLF.

There are a few counts of this clone. Other DNA variants within this sample encode the same CDR3. The chain employs TRGV2 and TRGJP2. The J gene, not given by TCRdb, was assigned here from a germline match of the nucleotide sequence. Per germline, CDR1 EGSNGY and CDR2 YDSYNSKV. The V gene end was trimmed by 0 bases and the J gene end by 10 bases; junction bases not matched to a gene: 5. CDR3 length: 13 residues. CDR3 residues: CATWDGPRWIKTF. The CDR3 DNA reads TGTGCCACCTGGGACGGGCCCCGTTGGATCAAGACGTTT.

This sequence joins TRGV4 and TRGJ1 or TRGJ2. TCRdb offers no J gene call, so here the DNA was matched to germline to obtain one. J was trimmed by 5 bases and V by 0 bases; bases with no gene match: 10. Per the germline V gene, CDR1 is EGSTGY and CDR2 is YDSYTSSV. The CDR3 has 15 amino acids. Written as DNA, the CDR3 is TGTGCCACCTGGGATGGGCCTGGGCCTCATTATAAGAAACTCTTT. The encoded protein is CATWDGPGPHYKKLF.

This clone was detected only once. This chain joins TRGV4 and TRGJP2. The J gene is absent in TCRdb and was assigned here via DNA matching to germline. CDR1 EGSTGY and CDR2 YDSYTSSV come from the germline V gene. This CDR3 has 14 amino acids. V dropped 2 bases and J dropped 6; count of bases not matched to a gene: 6. The CDR3 DNA sequence: TGTGCCACCTGGGATGAAGATCGTGATTGGATCAAGACGTTT. It specifies CATWDEDRDWIKTF.

This clone has more than one count but fewer than ten. The chain employs TRGV2 and TRGJ1 or TRGJ2. CDR3 size: 11 residues. Germline CDR1 is EGSNGY and CDR2 is YDSYNSKV. With V trimmed by 1 base and J by 12 bases, 6 bases remained unmatched. CDR3 sequence: CATWDGLRKLF. Here the CDR3 DNA reads TGTGCCACCTGGGACGGCCTAAGGAAACTCTTT.

This clone was seen just once. V gene TRGV3 combines with J gene TRGJ1 or TRGJ2. No J segment appears in TCRdb, so it was assigned here by matching the sequence to germline. Trimming at V came to 0 bases and at J to 3 bases, leaving 8 bases not matched to a gene. The CDR3 is made up of 15 amino acids. Germline-derived CDR1 and CDR2 are VTNTFY and YDVSTARD (reference sequence). CDR3 DNA sequence: TGTGCCACCTGGGACAGGCCCTTCTTTTATTATAAGAAACTCTTT. It translates to CATWDRPFFYYKKLF.

V gene assignment gives TRGV4, but the J gene was left uncalled. From germline, CDR1 is EGSTGY and CDR2 YDSYTSSV. The CDR3 extends over 12 amino acids. DNA of the CDR3: TGTGCCACCTGGGATGGGAACCTAAAGAAACTCTTC. Its translation is CATWDGNLKKLF.

The rearrangement links TRGV3 to TRGJP2. The J gene, not given by TCRdb, was assigned here from a germline match of the nucleotide sequence. Germline trimming cut 0 bases from V and 1 base from J; bases unmatched to any gene: 14. CDR3 length equals 19 residues. Looked up from germline, CDR1 is VTNTFY and CDR2 is YDVSTARD (reference sequence). Here the CDR3 reads CATWDRLPICPSSDWIKTF. The CDR3 bases are TGTGCCACCTGGGACAGGTTACCCATCTGCCCTAGTAGTGATTGGATCAAGACGTTT.

On this clone: A much bigger clone sits one base away, suggesting this may be a read error. The sample carries other DNA sequences with the same CDR3. The J gene is TRGJ1 or TRGJ2, the V gene TRGV2. The J gene, not given by TCRdb, was assigned here from a germline match of the nucleotide sequence. V gave up 1 base and J gave up 2 bases; unmatched junction bases: 2. CDR3 length equals 13 residues. Germline CDR1 EGSNGY, CDR2 YDSYNSKV. The CDR3 sequence is CATWDGYYYKKLF. DNA for the CDR3: TGTGCCACCTGGGACGGTTATTATTATAAGAAACTCTTT.

Only one count was recorded for this clone. The gene calls are TRGV4 and TRGJ1 or TRGJ2. Since TCRdb gives no J gene, matching the DNA to germline was used here to assign it. Losses at the gene ends were 0 bases for V and 10 bases for J; bases not matched to a gene: 6. The germline CDR1 and CDR2 sequences are EGSTGY and YDSYTSSV. The length of the CDR3 is 12 residues. In DNA form, the CDR3 reads TGTGCCACCTGGGATGGGCGGCGAAAGAAACTCTTT. This encodes CATWDGRRKKLF.

V gene TRGV9 combines with J gene TRGJ1 or TRGJ2. The CDR3 has 14 amino acids. J lost 3 bases, V lost 3 bases, and 8 bases had no gene match. Germline CDR1 GITISATS, CDR2 ISYDGTV (reference sequence). CDR3 region: CALWELFTYYKKLF. Here the CDR3 DNA reads TGTGCCTTGTGGGAGCTGTTCACTTATTATAAGAAACTCTTT.

The J gene is TRGJ1 or TRGJ2, the V gene TRGV8. The V segment lost 1 base and the J segment 2 bases; nucleotides outside the gene matches: 8. The CDR3 extends over 15 amino acids. The germline CDR1 and CDR2 sequences are VENAVY and YDSYNSRV. CDR3 bases: TGTGCCACCTGGGATAGATCTCCGGATTATTATAAGAAACTCTTT. Protein: CATWDRSPDYYKKLF.

This clone showed up just once. This chain uses TRGV3 with TRGJ1 or TRGJ2. TCRdb does not report a J gene; here it was assigned by matching the DNA to germline references. This CDR3 spans 15 amino acids. The V and J ends lost 2 bases and 0 bases, in that order; junction bases with no gene match: 7. Germline CDR1 reads VTNTFY; CDR2 reads YDVSTARD (reference sequence). The CDR3 DNA reads TGTGCCACCTGGGACACCCGCCAGAATTATTATAAGAAACTCTTT. It codes for CATWDTRQNYYKKLF.

The gene calls are TRGV3 and TRGJ1 or TRGJ2. In the absence of a J gene in TCRdb, the DNA was matched to germline to assign it here. The germline gives CDR1 VTNTFY, CDR2 YDVSTARD (reference sequence). This CDR3 spans 12 amino acids. The J segment lost 8 bases and the V segment lost 0 bases, leaving 4 bases of the junction unmatched. The CDR3 nucleotides are TGTGCCACCTGGGACAGGTCCCATAAGAAACTCTTT. Amino acid sequence: CATWDRSHKKLF.

This sequence joins TRGV9 and TRGJ1 or TRGJ2. The J gene comes from matching the DNA to germline here; TCRdb lacks it. V dropped 0 bases and J dropped 6; count of bases not matched to a gene: 8. The CDR3 totals 14 residues. Germline CDR1 reads GITISATS; CDR2 reads ISYDGTV (reference sequence). The CDR3 region is CALWEVLVGYKKLF. The CDR3 DNA follows: TGTGCCTTGTGGGAGGTGTTGGTGGGTTATAAGAAACTCTTT.

The chain joins TRGV8 to TRGJ1 or TRGJ2. The J gene was missing in TCRdb and was found by matching the end of the DNA to germline. Germline V lookup: CDR1 VENAVY, CDR2 YDSYNSRV. CDR3 length: 13 amino acids. J lost 0 bases, V lost 7 bases, and 6 bases had no gene match. CDR3 sequence (DNA): TGTGCCACCTGCCAACTGAATTATTATAAGAAACTCTTT. It encodes CATCQLNYYKKLF.

The V call is TRGV3, the J call TRGJ1 or TRGJ2. No J gene is reported in TCRdb; it was inferred here by comparing the DNA with germline. V dropped 3 bases and J dropped 10; count of bases not matched to a gene: 6. The CDR3 spans 11 residues. In germline, CDR1 is VTNTFY, CDR2 YDVSTARD (reference sequence). Here the CDR3 reads CATWDSSKKLF. CDR3 DNA sequence: TGTGCCACCTGGGACTCGTCGAAGAAACTCTTT.

The V gene corresponds to TRGV2; no J gene was called. The CDR3 length is 13 residues. Germline V lookup: CDR1 EGSNGY, CDR2 YDSYNSKV. The CDR3 nucleotides read TGTGCCACCTGGGACGGGCCGTGCCCTGGAGGACTCTTT. It yields the protein CATWDGPCPGGLF.